Listed here are 10 T cell receptor beta chains from one sample, sequenced in a study of early T cells in non-severe SARS-CoV-2 infection. Via MiXCR, TCRdb re-called the 5' RACE reads, giving one row per CDR3 protein. The data show tens of thousands of distinct CDR3 sequences, 10% seen once. The sequenced sample was whole blood. The receptors originated from an adult who was a healthcare worker with PCR-confirmed SARS-CoV-2 infection or an uninfected control (not recorded which).

This clonotype came up many times. The J gene is TRBJ1-6, the V gene TRBV12-5, with D unclear. The V and J ends lost 5 bases and 7 bases respectively, with 6 bases between them. Germline CDR1 is LGHNT and CDR2 is FRNRAP. The CDR3 is 12 residues long. For the CDR3, the DNA is TGTGCTAGTGGTCCCCCAAATTCACCCCTCCACTTT. Its translation: CASGPPNSPLHF.

J is TRBJ1-3 and V is TRBV2; unclear D gene. Germline-derived CDR1 and CDR2 are SNHLY and FYNNEI. Trimming pared 6 bases from V and 0 bases from J, leaving 12 bases between. The CDR3 has 15 amino acids. The CDR3 nucleotides are TGTGCCAGCAGCTACGACAAAAACTCTGGAAACACCATATATTTT. Translation: CASSYDKNSGNTIYF.

This clonotype has ten or more counts. V and J are TRBV11-2 and TRBJ1-4, with D hard to call. CDR1 is SGHAT and CDR2 is FQNNGV in the germline V gene. The CDR3 runs to 15 residues. V shed 4 bases and J shed 3 bases, with 12 bases lying between them. CDR3 region: CASSSLAEPNEKLFF. DNA of the CDR3: TGTGCCAGCAGCTCTTTGGCGGAACCTAATGAAAAACTGTTTTTT.

The gene calls are TRBV4-3 and TRBJ2-5; no clear D. Germline V lookup: CDR1 LGHNA, CDR2 YSLEER. This CDR3 is built from 13 residues. V was shortened by 1 base and J by 11 bases, with 14 bases between the two germline ends. The CDR3 spells CASSQGTGSRQYF. The CDR3 DNA reads as TGCGCCAGCAGCCAAGGAACGGGCAGTCGGCAGTACTTC.

There are many counts of this clonotype. The CDR3 DNA sequence: TGTGCCAGCTCACCACGACAGATAGATTACGAGCAGTACTTC. It codes for CASSPRQIDYEQYF. J is TRBJ2-7 and V is TRBV18; possible D gene TRBD1, 5 bases. The V end was cut by 1 base, the J end by 4 bases, with 11 bases between. Germline V CDR1 and CDR2: KGHSH, LQKENI. CDR3 length: 14 amino acids.

This rearrangement joins TRBV19 to TRBJ1-2, with a possible D match to TRBD1 (5 bases). CDR3 size: 14 residues. CDR1 is LNHDA, CDR2 SQIVND, per germline (reference sequence). Trimming pared 9 bases from V and 3 bases from J, leaving 17 bases between. The CDR3 loop is CASTPGTADYGYTF. Here the CDR3 DNA reads TGTGCCAGCACCCCCGGGACGGCTGACTATGGCTACACCTTC. Full variable domain (rest looked up from reference TRBV19 and TRBJ1-2): DGGITQSPKYLFRKEGQNVTLSCEQNLNHDAMYWYRQDPGQGLRLIYYSQIVNDFQKGDIAEGYSVSREKKESFPLTVTSAQKNPTAFYLCASTPGTADYGYTFGSGTRLTVV.

The chain is built from TRBV7-9 and TRBJ2-1; possible D gene TRBD2, 6 bases. The CDR3 runs to 12 residues. Trimming took 0 bases from V and 10 from J, leaving 7 bases between them. Per germline, CDR1 SEHNR and CDR2 FQNEAQ (reference sequence). CDR3: CASSLAAGEQFF. CDR3 nucleotides: TGTGCCAGCAGCTTAGCGGCGGGGGAGCAGTTCTTC.

This clonotype was seen ten or more times. This sequence joins TRBV7-6 and TRBJ2-7; no firm D call. With 1 base removed from V and 6 bases from J, the gap between germline ends came to 10 bases. Germline V gene sequence: CDR1 SGHVS, CDR2 FNYEAQ. CDR3 length: 13 amino acids. This chain's CDR3 is CASSLGPQREQYF. The CDR3 bases are TGTGCCAGCAGCTTAGGGCCACAGCGCGAGCAGTACTTC.

The rearrangement joins TRBV29-1 to TRBJ1-1; D is uncertain. V was trimmed by 7 bases and J by 3 bases, leaving 12 bases between them. The CDR3 runs to 12 residues. CDR1 and CDR2 from the germline V gene are SQVTM and ANQGSEA. CDR3 DNA: TGCAGCGCCGGACGGGGAGACACTGAAGCTTTCTTT. The encoded protein is CSAGRGDTEAFF.

This clonotype has at least ten counts. The chain is built from TRBV20-1 and TRBJ2-1, with D perhaps matching TRBD1 (5 bases). The CDR3 is 13 amino acids. Trimming stripped 0 bases from V and 6 bases from J, with 9 bases between. Germline values: CDR1 DFQATT, CDR2 SNEGSKA (reference sequence). As DNA, the CDR3 is TGCAGTGCTAGAGATGTGGGGCCCAATGAGCAGTTCTTC. Translation gives CSARDVGPNEQFF.